These 5 T cell receptor beta chains were all obtained from the same sample, sequenced in a study of Ad26.COV2.S vaccination and SARS-CoV-2 variants (dated by TCRdb to the early 2020s). This sample's time point label indicates: individuals recovered from natural SARS-CoV-2 infection. The library was prepared using the immunoSEQ multiplex PCR assay. Sourced from immuneACCESS, this table was stored by TCRdb with only in-frame sequences that have V and J called. A share of the clones is absent; for the studies checked, an unresolved V gene accounts for under half, and the remainder has no known explanation. In this sample the table shows roughly 140,000 clones, roughly 88% of which occur a single time. The ten largest clones add up to approximately 5.1% of the sample. The sequenced sample was peripheral blood, obtained after recovery from COVID-19. These receptors were obtained from a human donor who had recovered from COVID-19.

The V and J genes are TRBV5-1 and TRBJ2-3, with TRBD2 identical over 10 bases. The CDR3 runs 16 residues. J gave up 1 base and V 1 base, and 3 bases lay outside the gene matches. CDR1 and CDR2 (germline): SGHRS, YFSETQ. The CDR3 reads CASSLLGLAGTDTQYF. The CDR3 DNA is TGCGCCAGCAGCTTGTTAGGACTAGCGGGCACAGATACGCAGTATTTT.

In its sample, this clone was seen once. The rearrangement joins TRBV6-5 to TRBJ1-1, with D unresolved. The CDR3 totals 13 residues. Trimming shortened V by 6 bases and J by 1 base, and 9 bases separated the two germline ends. From germline, CDR1 is MNHEY and CDR2 SVGAGI. The chain's CDR3 is CASSWGRNTEAFF. CDR3 DNA: TGTGCCAGCAGCTGGGGTAGGAACACTGAAGCTTTCTTT.

The chain has TRBV27 and TRBJ1-1, with TRBD1 as a possible D gene (5 bases). CDR1 is MNHEY and CDR2 is SMNVEV in the germline V gene (reference sequence). This CDR3 spans 12 amino acids. The V and J ends lost 6 bases and 6 bases respectively, with 11 bases between them. CDR3 residues: CASSGGESEAFF. The CDR3 coding sequence is TGTGCCAGCAGCGGGGGTGAGTCTGAAGCTTTCTTT.

The table lists this clone with a count of one. The chain recombines TRBV15 with TRBJ1-1, with D possibly TRBD1 on 5 matching bases. Germline V gene data show CDR1 as LNHNV and CDR2 as YYDKDF (reference sequence). V was shortened by 6 bases and J by 3 bases, with 11 bases between the two germline ends. The CDR3 length is 13 residues. The CDR3 DNA reads TGTGCCACCAGTGTCCGCAGGGACACTGAAGCTTTCTTT. Translation gives CATSVRRDTEAFF.

CDR3 nucleotides: TGCAGCGCCCTCCGGTTAGATACGCAGTATTTT. Its translation: CSALRLDTQYF. The rearrangement joins TRBV29-1 to TRBJ2-3; D is uncertain. Looked up from germline, CDR1 is SQVTM and CDR2 is ANQGSEA. Trimming pared 7 bases from V and 5 bases from J, leaving 10 bases between. This CDR3 is 11 amino acids long.